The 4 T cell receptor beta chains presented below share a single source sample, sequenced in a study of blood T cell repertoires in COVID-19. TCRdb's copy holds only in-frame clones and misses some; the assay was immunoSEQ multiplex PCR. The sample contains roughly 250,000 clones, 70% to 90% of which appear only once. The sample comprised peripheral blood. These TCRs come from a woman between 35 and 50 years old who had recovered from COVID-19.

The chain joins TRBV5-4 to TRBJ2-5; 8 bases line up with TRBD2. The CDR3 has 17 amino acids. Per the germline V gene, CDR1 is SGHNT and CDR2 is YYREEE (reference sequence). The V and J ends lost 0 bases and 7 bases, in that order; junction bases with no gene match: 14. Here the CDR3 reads CASSLASSSGYQRTQYF. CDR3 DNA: TGTGCCAGCAGCTTGGCCAGTTCTAGCGGGTATCAAAGGACCCAGTACTTC.

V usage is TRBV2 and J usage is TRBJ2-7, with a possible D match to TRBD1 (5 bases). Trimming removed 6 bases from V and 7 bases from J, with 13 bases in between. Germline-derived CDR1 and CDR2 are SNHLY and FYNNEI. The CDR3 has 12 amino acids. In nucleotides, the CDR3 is TGTGCCAGCAGGACAGACGTGAGGGAGCAGTACTTC. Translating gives CASRTDVREQYF. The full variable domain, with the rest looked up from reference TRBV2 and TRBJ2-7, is EPEVTQTPSHQVTQMGQEVILRCVPISNHLYFYWYRQILGQKVEFLVSFYNNEISEKSEIFDDQFSVERPDGSNFTLKIRSTKLEDSAMYFCASRTDVREQYFGPGTRLTVT.

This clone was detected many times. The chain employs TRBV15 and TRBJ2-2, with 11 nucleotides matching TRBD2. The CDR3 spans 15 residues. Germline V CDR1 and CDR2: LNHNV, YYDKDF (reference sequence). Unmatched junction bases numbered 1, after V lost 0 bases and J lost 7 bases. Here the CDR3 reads CATSRDTSGSGELFF. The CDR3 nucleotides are TGTGCCACCAGCAGAGATACTAGCGGGAGCGGGGAGCTGTTTTTT.

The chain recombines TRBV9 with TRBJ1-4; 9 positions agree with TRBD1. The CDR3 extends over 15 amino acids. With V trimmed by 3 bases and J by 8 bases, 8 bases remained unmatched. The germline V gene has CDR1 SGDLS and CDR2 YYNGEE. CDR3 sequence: CASSAYGTGYEKLFF. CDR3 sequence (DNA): TGTGCCAGCAGCGCATACGGGACAGGGTACGAAAAACTGTTTTTT.